The source of this T cell receptor beta chain is a study of blood T cells in healthy people across ages. Findings and caveats of the study: Relative to aged donors, long-lived donors carried more naive CD4+ cells and displayed higher diversity. Using unsorted PBMCs precluded a conclusive naive versus antigen-experienced comparison.

Isolated per sample were at least 7 million PBMCs. Sample-barcoded 5' priming and a J-beta primer mix drove a second PCR of roughly 6 to 12 cycles. Each CDR3 protein is one row after TCRdb ran MiXCR on the 5' RACE reads. The data contain some 1.5 million distinct CDR3 sequences, 35% to 45% of them singletons. The CDR3 has 16 amino acids. Germline loops: CDR1 SSHAT, CDR2 FNYEAQ (reference sequence). This clonotype occurred a few times. The antigen is undetermined. One junction end does not reproduce the germline sequence, and a read error may be involved. Material for sequencing was blood. The TCR originated in a woman under 30 in good health. This chain uses TRBV7-7 with TRBJ2-3; 15 bases agree with TRBD2. This CDR3 is CASSTGLAGGLDTQYF. CDR3 sequence (DNA): TGTGCTAGCAGCACGGGACTAGCGGGGGGCTTGGATACGCAGTATTTT.